This T cell receptor beta chain was identified during a study of CD8+CD57+ T cells in acquired aplastic anemia. Overall study context: The average for DNA from sorted CD4+ and CD8+ cells was roughly 3 ug. General study findings and limits: Overlapping CD8+ CDR3 repertoires of patients and controls contained around 30 shared sequences.

It was patients with CD8+CD57+ cell expansion by flow cytometry who were chosen for sequencing. Severe acquired aplastic anemia was diagnosed in all patients. Profiling of TCR beta VDJ combinations and CDR3 sequences used genomic DNA as template. One entry per CDR3 protein, called by TCRdb with MiXCR from the reads. The sample holds about 160,000 distinct CDR3 sequences; roughly 50% are singletons and the top ten take roughly 29%. In its sample, this clonotype was seen many times. No antigen is known for it. The length of the CDR3 is 15 residues. The germline V gene has CDR1 ENHRY and CDR2 SYGVKD. V dropped 6 bases and J dropped 4; count of bases not matched to a gene: 6.

The TCR sequence derives from a human donor with aplastic anemia. The sequenced material came from sorted CD4+, CD8+, or CD8+CD57+ T cells (not recorded which) from PBMCs. J is TRBJ2-2 and V is TRBV10-3, with TRBD2 matching 9 bases. DNA of the CDR3: TGTGCCATCAGCGTAGCGGGAGTAGGCACCGGGGAGCTGTTTTTT. Its translation: CAISVAGVGTGELFF.